This entry lists 27 T cell receptor beta chains sequenced from one sample in a study of patients and donors after allogeneic stem cell transplantation. TCRdb called the RT-PCR reads again in MiXCR, with one record for every CDR3 protein. The table shows about 960,000 distinct CDR3 sequences, with over 15% occurring only once. Sequenced: blood, either unsorted or a sorted T cell fraction (not recorded which). The source is a human donor who was either an allogeneic HSCT recipient or a stem cell or donor lymphocyte infusion donor (not recorded which). It is not recorded whose cells these are; they may come from a transplant donor.

This chain connects TRBV6-5 to TRBJ1-2; D possibly corresponds to TRBD1 (5 bases). V lost 0 bases and J lost 8, with 13 bases in between. CDR3 length: 14 amino acids. CDR1 MNHEY and CDR2 SVGAGI come from the germline V gene. This CDR3 reads CASSYSAAGQGYTF. The CDR3 DNA follows: TGTGCCAGCAGTTACTCGGCGGCAGGACAAGGCTACACCTTC.

The rearrangement links TRBV2 to TRBJ2-7, with TRBD1 identical over 7 bases. This CDR3 region has 15 residues. CDR1 is SNHLY, CDR2 FYNNEI, per germline. The V gene end was trimmed by 3 bases and the J gene end by 2 bases; junction bases not matched to a gene: 7. In nucleotides, the CDR3 is TGTGCCAGCAGTGATTCTCGGGACAGACCCTACGAGCAGTACTTC. This translates into CASSDSRDRPYEQYF.

The chain couples TRBV7-8 to TRBJ2-7, with TRBD2 as a possible D gene (6 bases). CDR1 and CDR2 from the germline V gene are SGHVS and FQNEAQ. The V and J ends lost 5 bases and 0 bases respectively, with 11 bases between them. The length of the CDR3 is 14 residues. The CDR3 DNA reads TGTGCCAGCAGCAGCGGGCACCGCTCCTACGAGCAGTACTTC. Protein: CASSSGHRSYEQYF.

The rearrangement links TRBV4-2 to TRBJ1-2, with D possibly matching TRBD1 (5 bases). Per the germline V gene, CDR1 is LGHNA and CDR2 is YNFKEQ. Trimming removed 0 bases at V and 0 bases at J, with 20 bases between. CDR3 length: 19 residues. The CDR3 DNA is TGTGCCAGCAGCCAAGATGTGGGTCGGAAGGACATAGCTAACTATGGCTACACCTTC. Translated, it gives CASSQDVGRKDIANYGYTF.

The sample holds a few counts of this clonotype. This chain links TRBV7-9 with TRBJ1-4; weak D call: TRBD1 (6 bases). CDR3 length: 13 residues. Germline V CDR1 and CDR2: SEHNR, FQNEAQ (reference sequence). V lost 3 bases, J lost 5 bases, and 7 bases lay in between. CDR3 coding DNA: TGTGCCAGCAGCTTTACAGGGAATGAAAAACTGTTTTTT. It is translated as CASSFTGNEKLFF.

This clonotype was observed a few times. The J gene is TRBJ2-3, the V gene TRBV4-2, with unresolved D. The V and J ends lost 0 bases and 2 bases respectively, with 9 bases between them. The CDR3 totals 15 residues. The V gene's germline CDR1 is LGHNA and CDR2 YNFKEQ. CDR3 region: CASSQDPVSTDTQYF. The DNA for the CDR3 is TGTGCCAGCAGCCAAGATCCCGTCTCCACAGATACGCAGTATTTT.

This clonotype was picked up one time. The chain uses TRBV30 and TRBJ1-6; unclear D gene. This CDR3 has 12 amino acids. Germline V gene data show CDR1 as GTSNPN and CDR2 as SVGIG (reference sequence). Trimming removed 1 base at V and 10 bases at J, with 8 bases between. CDR3 DNA: TGTGCCTGGAGTGCGGGGAACTCACCCCTCCACTTT. Its protein product is CAWSAGNSPLHF.

Only a few counts were recorded for this clonotype. The V gene is TRBV18, the J gene TRBJ1-2; D unresolved. CDR3 size: 13 residues. The V gene lost 3 bases and the J gene lost 3 bases, with 8 bases spanning the gap. CDR1 and CDR2 from the germline V gene are KGHSH and LQKENI. CDR3 in amino acids: CASSPSRYYGYTF. The CDR3 coding sequence is TGTGCCAGCTCACCTTCGAGGTACTATGGCTACACCTTC.

This clonotype was seen only a few times. The V and J genes are TRBV7-9 and TRBJ2-3, with a tentative D call TRBD1 (6 bases). Per germline, CDR1 SEHNR and CDR2 FQNEAQ (reference sequence). The V and J ends lost 4 bases and 0 bases respectively, with 11 bases between them. CDR3 length: 15 amino acids. The CDR3 sequence is CASSWTATSTDTQYF. CDR3 coding DNA: TGTGCCAGCAGCTGGACAGCTACTAGCACAGATACGCAGTATTTT.

This clonotype turned up a few times. The V call is TRBV5-1, the J call TRBJ1-2, with no clear D. CDR1 and CDR2 (germline): SGHRS, YFSETQ. The CDR3 contains 16 residues. With 4 bases removed from V and 2 bases from J, the gap between germline ends came to 18 bases. In nucleotides, the CDR3 is TGCGCCAGCAGCCCCTCATCCAGGATCTCGAACTATGGCTACACCTTC. Encoded protein: CASSPSSRISNYGYTF.

This clonotype was counted ten times or more. V is TRBV5-1 and J is TRBJ1-2, with 7 bases fitting TRBD1. Per the germline V gene, CDR1 is SGHRS and CDR2 is YFSETQ. This CDR3 spans 16 amino acids. V lost 0 bases, J lost 7 bases, and 12 bases stayed unmatched. CDR3 sequence reads: CASSLVRDSISRGYTF. The CDR3 DNA is TGCGCCAGCAGCTTGGTGCGGGACAGCATCTCGCGTGGCTACACCTTC.

The chain has TRBV11-3 and TRBJ1-6; D perhaps matches TRBD1 (6 bases). V was shortened by 5 bases and J by 0 bases, with 14 bases between the two germline ends. CDR3 length equals 17 residues. Germline CDR1 and CDR2: SGHNT and YENEEA. DNA for the CDR3: TGTGCCAGCAGCCGCGGACAGACCAACTCCTATAATTCACCCCTCCACTTT. Residues: CASSRGQTNSYNSPLHF.

This clonotype has a handful of counts. The V gene is TRBV9, the J gene TRBJ2-1; 11 positions agree with TRBD2. Germline trimming cut 3 bases from V and 10 bases from J; bases unmatched to any gene: 6. Looked up from germline, CDR1 is SGDLS and CDR2 is YYNGEE. The CDR3 consists of 14 residues. The CDR3 sequence is CASSGTSGPGEQFF. CDR3 in DNA: TGTGCCAGCAGCGGGACTAGCGGGCCAGGGGAGCAGTTCTTC.

The chain couples TRBV5-1 to TRBJ2-1; 7 bases align to TRBD2. Germline loops: CDR1 SGHRS, CDR2 YFSETQ. V shed 3 bases and J 5 bases; nucleotides not matched to a gene: 5. The CDR3 extends over 14 amino acids. The CDR3 coding sequence is TGCGCCAGCAGCTCTTGGACTAGTAACAATGAGCAGTTCTTC. Translating gives CASSSWTSNNEQFF.

V is TRBV9 and J is TRBJ2-1; D is undetermined. The CDR3 has 15 residues. From germline, CDR1 is SGDLS and CDR2 YYNGEE. Trimming cost V 4 bases and J 1 base, with 12 bases left between them. CDR3 sequence reads: CASSSAGFSYNEQFF. CDR3 nucleotides: TGTGCCAGCAGCTCCGCCGGGTTTTCCTACAATGAGCAGTTCTTC.

This clonotype was seen at least ten times. The chain carries TRBV20-1 and TRBJ1-5; D call uncertain. Trimming pared 6 bases from V and 5 bases from J, leaving 11 bases between. CDR1 is DFQATT and CDR2 is SNEGSKA in the germline V gene (reference sequence). This CDR3 has 12 amino acids. CDR3 residues: CSASRPDQPQHF. For the CDR3, the DNA is TGCAGTGCCAGTCGACCGGATCAGCCCCAGCATTTT.

There are a few counts of this clonotype. V and J are TRBV4-3 and TRBJ2-3, with TRBD2 matching 8 bases. Germline V gene data show CDR1 as LGHNA and CDR2 as YSLEER. The CDR3 loop spans 15 amino acids. With 3 bases clipped from V and 2 bases from J, the junction kept 4 bases outside the gene matches. The CDR3 sequence: CASSHRGGNTDTQYF. In nucleotides, the CDR3 is TGCGCCAGCAGCCACCGGGGGGGGAACACAGATACGCAGTATTTT.

J is TRBJ1-2 and V is TRBV4-3; no firm D call. Trimming removed 3 bases at V and 8 bases at J, with 22 bases between. Germline V lookup: CDR1 LGHNA, CDR2 YSLEER. CDR3 length: 16 residues. The CDR3 loop reads CASSHIIGKAAGGYTF. Here the CDR3 DNA reads TGCGCCAGCAGCCATATAATCGGGAAGGCAGCTGGAGGCTACACCTTC.

The chain combines TRBV7-2 with TRBJ1-3; D call uncertain. Germline-derived CDR1 and CDR2 are SGHTA and FQGNSA. The CDR3 extends over 16 amino acids. V dropped 5 bases and J dropped 0 bases, with 14 bases sitting between them. The CDR3 nucleotides read TGTGCCAGCAGCACCTATACGGTCAGCTCTGGAAACACCATATATTTT. Amino acid sequence: CASSTYTVSSGNTIYF.

This clonotype was found a few times. The chain carries TRBV9 and TRBJ1-6; D is perhaps TRBD1 (5 bases). Germline-derived CDR1 and CDR2 are SGDLS and YYNGEE. The CDR3 consists of 15 residues. With 3 bases removed from V and 9 bases from J, the gap between germline ends came to 16 bases. The CDR3 region is CASSGGTAASSPLHF. DNA of the CDR3: TGTGCCAGCAGCGGTGGGACCGCGGCCAGTTCACCCCTCCACTTT.

This clonotype was seen a few times. The chain recombines TRBV4-2 with TRBJ2-1, with 11 bases aligning to TRBD2. This CDR3 spans 15 amino acids. Trimming took 7 bases from V and 4 from J; bases not matched to a gene: 6. Germline V gives CDR1 LGHNA, CDR2 YNFKEQ. CDR3 sequence: CASTEGTSGYNEQFF. The CDR3 nucleotides read TGTGCCAGCACTGAGGGGACTAGCGGATACAATGAGCAGTTCTTC.

At least ten counts were recorded for this clonotype. The chain joins TRBV5-1 to TRBJ1-1; D not certain. Per the germline V gene, CDR1 is SGHRS and CDR2 is YFSETQ. The CDR3 sequence is 14 residues long. The V end was cut by 2 bases, the J end by 1 base, with 9 bases between. CDR3 DNA: TGCGCCAGCAGCTTAAGACCGACGAACACTGAAGCTTTCTTT. Amino acids: CASSLRPTNTEAFF. The full variable domain, rest sourced from reference TRBV5-1 and TRBJ1-1, is KAGVTQTPRYLIKTRGQQVTLSCSPISGHRSVSWYQQTPGQGLQFLFEYFSETQRNKGNFPGRFSGRQFSNSRSEMNVSTLELGDSALYLCASSLRPTNTEAFFGQGTRLTVV.

This clonotype was detected only a few times. V gene TRBV7-9 combines with J gene TRBJ2-5; D remains ambiguous. This CDR3 has 15 residues. Looked up from germline, CDR1 is SEHNR and CDR2 is FQNEAQ (reference sequence). V shed 7 bases and J shed 1 base, with 16 bases lying between them. The CDR3 sequence: CASIPLITVQETQYF. The CDR3 DNA is TGTGCCAGCATCCCATTGATTACAGTCCAAGAGACCCAGTACTTC.

This clonotype turned up a few times. V usage is TRBV20-1 and J usage is TRBJ2-7, with 10 bases identical to TRBD2. The ends lost 4 bases at V and 5 bases at J; junction bases unmatched: 11. Germline CDR1 reads DFQATT; CDR2 reads SNEGSKA (reference sequence). This CDR3 region has 15 residues. The CDR3 DNA reads as TGCAGTGCTAAACCCTCCGGGACTAGCGCTAACGAGCAGTACTTC. Protein sequence: CSAKPSGTSANEQYF.

In its sample, this clonotype was seen a few times. CDR3 sequence (DNA): TGTGCCAGCAGTATGACGGGGGCGCGCGGAAACACCATATATTTT. This gives the protein CASSMTGARGNTIYF. This chain connects TRBV5-6 to TRBJ1-3, with TRBD1 as a possible D gene (6 bases). CDR3 length equals 15 residues. CDR1 is SGHDT and CDR2 is YYEEEE in the germline V gene. Trimming stripped 5 bases from V and 4 bases from J, with 16 bases between.

The CDR3 region has the DNA TGTGCCAGCTCACCAGGGATCACGGATGGCTACACCTTC. This codes for CASSPGITDGYTF. This chain connects TRBV18 to TRBJ1-2; D not resolved. This CDR3 spans 13 amino acids. V lost 2 bases, J lost 6 bases, and 10 bases lay in between. Germline V gives CDR1 KGHSH, CDR2 LQKENI.

The J gene is TRBJ2-5, the V gene TRBV9, with unresolved D. This CDR3 is built from 13 residues. Germline CDR1 SGDLS, CDR2 YYNGEE. Trimming cost V 2 bases and J 6 bases, with 11 bases left between them. CDR3 nucleotides: TGTGCCAGCAGCGTGTACCCCCGACAGACCCAGTACTTC. This encodes CASSVYPRQTQYF.